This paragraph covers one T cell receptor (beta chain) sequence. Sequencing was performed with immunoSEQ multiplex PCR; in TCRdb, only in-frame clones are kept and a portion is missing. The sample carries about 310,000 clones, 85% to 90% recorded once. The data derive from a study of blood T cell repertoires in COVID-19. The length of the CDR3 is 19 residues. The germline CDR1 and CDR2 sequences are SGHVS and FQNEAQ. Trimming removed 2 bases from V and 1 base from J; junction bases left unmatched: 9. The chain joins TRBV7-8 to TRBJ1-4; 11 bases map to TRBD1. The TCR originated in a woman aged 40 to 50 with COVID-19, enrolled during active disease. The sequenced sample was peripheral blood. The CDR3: CASSLLDRGRRRTNEKLFF. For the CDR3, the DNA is TGTGCCAGCAGCTTATTGGACAGGGGGCGACGGAGAACTAATGAAAAACTGTTTTTT.